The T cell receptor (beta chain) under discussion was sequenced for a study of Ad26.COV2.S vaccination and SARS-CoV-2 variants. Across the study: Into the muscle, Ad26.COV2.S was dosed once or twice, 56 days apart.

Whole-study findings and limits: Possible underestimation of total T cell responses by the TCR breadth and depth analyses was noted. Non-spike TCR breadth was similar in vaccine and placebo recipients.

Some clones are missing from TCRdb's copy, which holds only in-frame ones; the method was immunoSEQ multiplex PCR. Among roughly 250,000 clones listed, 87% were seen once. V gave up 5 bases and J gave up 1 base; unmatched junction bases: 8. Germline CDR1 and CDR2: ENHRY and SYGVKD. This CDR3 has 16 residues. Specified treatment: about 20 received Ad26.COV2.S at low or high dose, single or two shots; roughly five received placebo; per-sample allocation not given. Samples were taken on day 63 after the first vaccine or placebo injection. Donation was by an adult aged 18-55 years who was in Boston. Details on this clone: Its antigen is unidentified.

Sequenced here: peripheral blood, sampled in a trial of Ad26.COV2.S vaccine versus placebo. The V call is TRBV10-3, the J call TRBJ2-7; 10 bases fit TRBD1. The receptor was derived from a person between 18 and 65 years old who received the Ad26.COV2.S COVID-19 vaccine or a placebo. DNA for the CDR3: TGTGCCATCAGTAAAGACCGGGACAGGGGATCCTACGAGCAGTACTTC. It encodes CAISKDRDRGSYEQYF.